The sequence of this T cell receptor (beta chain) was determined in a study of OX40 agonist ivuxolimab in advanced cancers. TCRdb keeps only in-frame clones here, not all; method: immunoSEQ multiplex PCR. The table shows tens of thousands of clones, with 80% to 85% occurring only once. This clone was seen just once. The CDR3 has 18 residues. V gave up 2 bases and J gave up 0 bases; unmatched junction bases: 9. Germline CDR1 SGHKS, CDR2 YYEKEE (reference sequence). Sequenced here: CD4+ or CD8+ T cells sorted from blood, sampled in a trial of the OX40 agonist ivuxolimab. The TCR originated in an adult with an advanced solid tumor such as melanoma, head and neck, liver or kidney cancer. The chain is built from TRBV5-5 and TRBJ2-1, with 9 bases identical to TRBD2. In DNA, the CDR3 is TGTGCCAGCAGCTTCCCCGCGGGAGGGGGTCCCTCCTACAATGAGCAGTTCTTC. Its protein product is CASSFPAGGGPSYNEQFF.